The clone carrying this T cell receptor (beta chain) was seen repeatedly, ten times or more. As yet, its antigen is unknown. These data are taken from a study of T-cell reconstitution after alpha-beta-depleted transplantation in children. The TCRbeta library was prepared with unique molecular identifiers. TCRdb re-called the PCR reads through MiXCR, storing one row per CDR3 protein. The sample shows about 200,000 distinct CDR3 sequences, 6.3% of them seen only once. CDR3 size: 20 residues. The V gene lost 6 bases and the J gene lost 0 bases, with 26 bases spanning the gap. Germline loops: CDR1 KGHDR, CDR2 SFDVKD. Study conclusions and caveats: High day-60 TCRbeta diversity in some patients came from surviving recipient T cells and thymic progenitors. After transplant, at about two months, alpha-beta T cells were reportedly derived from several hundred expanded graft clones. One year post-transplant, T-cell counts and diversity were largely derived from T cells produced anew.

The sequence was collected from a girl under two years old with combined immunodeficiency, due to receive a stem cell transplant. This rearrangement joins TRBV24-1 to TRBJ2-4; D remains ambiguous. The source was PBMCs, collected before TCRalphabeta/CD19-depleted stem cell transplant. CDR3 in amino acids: CATSMQANEWSKSAKNIQYF. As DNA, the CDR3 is TGTGCCACCAGTATGCAGGCAAACGAATGGAGTAAGTCAGCCAAAAACATTCAGTACTTC.